The rows below give T cell receptor beta chains drawn from one sample of a study of beta chain features in type 1 diabetes. Data came from immunoSEQ multiplex PCR; TCRdb stores just in-frame clones and leaves some out. The table includes 200,000 to 300,000 clones, approximately 10% detected once. Sequences were obtained from naive CD4+ T cells from blood. These receptors were collected from a young man with type 1 diabetes. Both conserved end residues are part of each CDR3. D genes are given only for firm matches. Size tells how often a clone was seen (once, few, many) or the class of an expanded clone, and some rows leave it out.

v_gene: TRBV25-1; j_gene: TRBJ2-7; abundance: few; d_gene: .; CDR3nt: TGTGCCAGCAGCCCCTCTTTTGGAGGGTACACGGATTACGAGCAGTACTTC; CDR3aa: CASSPSFGGYTDYEQYF
v_gene: TRBV15; j_gene: TRBJ2-1; abundance: .; d_gene: TRBD2; CDR3nt: TGTGCCACCAGCAGAGATCGCCGGGGGGACAATGAGCAGTTCTTC; CDR3aa: CATSRDRRGDNEQFF
v_gene: TRBV4-1; j_gene: TRBJ1-1; abundance: .; d_gene: .; CDR3nt: TGCGCCAGCAGCCAAGGGACTCACCCGGGTGTGGCTTTCTTT; CDR3aa: CASSQGTHPGVAFF
v_gene: TRBV7-8; j_gene: TRBJ1-1; abundance: few; d_gene: TRBD1; CDR3nt: TGTGCCAGCAGCCCCAGGGGGCGGACTGAAGCTTTCTTT; CDR3aa: CASSPRGRTEAFF
v_gene: TRBV7-9; j_gene: TRBJ1-5; abundance: .; d_gene: .; CDR3nt: TGTGCCAGCAGCCAAGGGGCAGCTAATCAGCCCCAGCATTTT; CDR3aa: CASSQGAANQPQHF
v_gene: TRBV6-5; j_gene: TRBJ1-4; abundance: .; d_gene: .; CDR3nt: TGTGCCAGCAGTTACATGGGGGGGCTAGGCGAAAAACTGTTTTTT; CDR3aa: CASSYMGGLGEKLFF
v_gene: TRBV30; j_gene: TRBJ1-6; abundance: .; d_gene: .; CDR3nt: TGTGCCTGGAGTGTAGCAGGGAATTCACCCCTCCACTTT; CDR3aa: CAWSVAGNSPLHF
v_gene: TRBV5-1; j_gene: TRBJ2-7; abundance: .; d_gene: .; CDR3nt: TGCGCCAGCAGCTTAGGCAGGGGGGACTACGAGCAGTACTTC; CDR3aa: CASSLGRGDYEQYF
v_gene: TRBV11-2; j_gene: TRBJ2-2; abundance: few; d_gene: .; CDR3nt: TGTGCCAGCAGGAACCGGGTTAAGAGCGGGGAGCTGTTTTTT; CDR3aa: CASRNRVKSGELFF
v_gene: TRBV7-9; j_gene: TRBJ1-6; abundance: .; d_gene: TRBD1; CDR3nt: TGTGCCAGCAGCTTCGACAGGGGAGTTTCACCCCTCCACTTT; CDR3aa: CASSFDRGVSPLHF
v_gene: TRBV20-1; j_gene: TRBJ2-1; abundance: few; d_gene: .; CDR3nt: TGCAGTGCCAGGACTGATGAGCAGTTCTTC; CDR3aa: CSARTDEQFF
v_gene: TRBV18; j_gene: TRBJ2-1; abundance: once; d_gene: .; CDR3nt: TGTGCCAGCTCACCCCGGGCGGGGGCTCCTCTGAGCTCCTACAATGAGCAGTTCTTC; CDR3aa: CASSPRAGAPLSSYNEQFF
v_gene: TRBV6-5; j_gene: TRBJ2-7; abundance: few; d_gene: .; CDR3nt: TGTGCCAGCAGTTACTCGAGTCTAGCGTTTAGCGAGCAGTACTTC; CDR3aa: CASSYSSLAFSEQYF
v_gene: TRBV7-2; j_gene: TRBJ2-5; abundance: .; d_gene: TRBD2; CDR3nt: TGTGCCAGCAGCACTGGGACTAGCGGACTTGGGGAGACCCAGTACTTC; CDR3aa: CASSTGTSGLGETQYF
v_gene: TRBV28; j_gene: TRBJ1-5; abundance: .; d_gene: .; CDR3nt: TGTGCCAGCAGTTTAAGCGGACAGCCCCAGCATTTT; CDR3aa: CASSLSGQPQHF
v_gene: TRBV9; j_gene: TRBJ2-5; abundance: .; d_gene: TRBD1; CDR3nt: TGTGCCAGCAGCGTATCAGGGGGAAAACAGACCCAGTACTTC; CDR3aa: CASSVSGGKQTQYF
v_gene: TRBV5-4; j_gene: TRBJ1-1; abundance: .; d_gene: .; CDR3nt: TGTGCCAGCAGCTTGCAAGGGGGCACTGAAGCTTTCTTT; CDR3aa: CASSLQGGTEAFF
v_gene: TRBV5-1; j_gene: TRBJ2-3; abundance: .; d_gene: .; CDR3nt: TGCGCCAGCAGCTTGGACGGGTCTAGCACAGATACGCAGTATTTT; CDR3aa: CASSLDGSSTDTQYF
v_gene: TRBV25-1; j_gene: TRBJ2-7; abundance: few; d_gene: .; CDR3nt: TGTGCCAGCAGCTCCTCAGGGGAGAAGTTCAACGAGCAGTACTTC; CDR3aa: CASSSSGEKFNEQYF
v_gene: TRBV9; j_gene: TRBJ2-7; abundance: few; d_gene: .; CDR3nt: TGTGCCAGCAGCGTAGGAGGAGGGGGCGCCCCCTACGAGCAGTACTTC; CDR3aa: CASSVGGGGAPYEQYF
v_gene: TRBV4-2; j_gene: TRBJ2-7; abundance: few; d_gene: .; CDR3nt: TGTGCCAGCAGCCAAGCTACCGGTAAAGAGGGTGAGCAGTACTTC; CDR3aa: CASSQATGKEGEQYF
v_gene: TRBV9; j_gene: TRBJ2-2; abundance: few; d_gene: .; CDR3nt: TGTGCCAGCAGCGGGGGACTTCAATTAGGAGGCACCGGGGAGCTGTTTTTT; CDR3aa: CASSGGLQLGGTGELFF
v_gene: TRBV10-3; j_gene: TRBJ2-1; abundance: .; d_gene: TRBD2; CDR3nt: TGTGCCACTCTGACTAGCGGGGGGGCCGACGGAGGGCAGTTCTTC; CDR3aa: CATLTSGGADGGQFF
v_gene: TRBV6-6; j_gene: TRBJ1-6; abundance: few; d_gene: .; CDR3nt: TGTGCCAGCAGTTACGGTTTTGAGGGTTCACCCCTCCACTTT; CDR3aa: CASSYGFEGSPLHF
v_gene: TRBV5-1; j_gene: TRBJ2-3; abundance: .; d_gene: TRBD2; CDR3nt: TGCGCCAGCAGCGGAGAGGGACTATTCACAGATACGCAGTATTTT; CDR3aa: CASSGEGLFTDTQYF
v_gene: TRBV29-1; j_gene: TRBJ2-1; abundance: few; d_gene: TRBD2; CDR3nt: TGCAGCACCAGAACTAGCGGGGGCGTTGAGCAGTTCTTC; CDR3aa: CSTRTSGGVEQFF
v_gene: TRBV6-1; j_gene: TRBJ1-1; abundance: .; d_gene: .; CDR3nt: TGTGCCAGCAGTGAGGTCCGGGACACTGAAGCTTTCTTT; CDR3aa: CASSEVRDTEAFF
v_gene: TRBV9; j_gene: TRBJ2-6; abundance: few; d_gene: .; CDR3nt: TGTGCCAGCAGCCTCAGGAGGACTGGGGCCAACGTCCTGACTTTC; CDR3aa: CASSLRRTGANVLTF
v_gene: TRBV4-3; j_gene: TRBJ1-5; abundance: .; d_gene: .; CDR3nt: TGCGCCAGCAGCCAATCCAGGACTGGGAATCAGCCCCAGCATTTT; CDR3aa: CASSQSRTGNQPQHF
v_gene: TRBV6-5; j_gene: TRBJ2-7; abundance: few; d_gene: TRBD2; CDR3nt: TGTGCCAGCAGTTACCAACCTAGCGGGGCAGCCTACGAGCAGTACTTC; CDR3aa: CASSYQPSGAAYEQYF
v_gene: TRBV30; j_gene: TRBJ2-5; abundance: .; d_gene: .; CDR3nt: TGTGCCTGGAGTGACGGGCTTCGGGGGACAGAGACCCAGTACTTC; CDR3aa: CAWSDGLRGTETQYF
v_gene: TRBV5-1; j_gene: TRBJ1-2; abundance: .; d_gene: .; CDR3nt: TGCGCCAGCAGCTTAGGAGGAAGCTATGGCTACACCTTC; CDR3aa: CASSLGGSYGYTF
v_gene: TRBV6-6; j_gene: TRBJ2-1; abundance: .; d_gene: .; CDR3nt: TGTGCCAGCACTTGGGGGGAGGTTTACAATGAGCAGTTCTTC; CDR3aa: CASTWGEVYNEQFF
v_gene: TRBV30; j_gene: TRBJ1-5; abundance: few; d_gene: .; CDR3nt: TGTGCCTGGAGTGTAGGTACCGGGGGGCAGCCCCAGCATTTT; CDR3aa: CAWSVGTGGQPQHF
v_gene: TRBV2; j_gene: TRBJ2-1; abundance: few; d_gene: TRBD1; CDR3nt: TGTGCCAGCAGGGGGGGACAGGGGCGGAATGAGCAGTTCTTC; CDR3aa: CASRGGQGRNEQFF
v_gene: TRBV28; j_gene: TRBJ1-2; abundance: few; d_gene: .; CDR3nt: TGTGCCAGCAGTCTCTTTGGACAGCCGAACTATGGCTACACCTTC; CDR3aa: CASSLFGQPNYGYTF
v_gene: TRBV2; j_gene: TRBJ2-5; abundance: .; d_gene: .; CDR3nt: TGTGCCAGCAGTGTGGGCAGGGAAGAGACCCAGTACTTC; CDR3aa: CASSVGREETQYF
v_gene: TRBV11-2; j_gene: TRBJ1-1; abundance: .; d_gene: TRBD1; CDR3nt: TGTGCCAGCAGCTTAAAGATCGGGACAGGGGGCATGGGAACTGAAGCTTTCTTT; CDR3aa: CASSLKIGTGGMGTEAFF
v_gene: TRBV5-4; j_gene: TRBJ2-1; abundance: .; d_gene: .; CDR3nt: TGTGCCAGCATCCGGGACTTGAGCTCCTACAATGAGCAGTTCTTC; CDR3aa: CASIRDLSSYNEQFF
v_gene: TRBV9; j_gene: TRBJ2-3; abundance: few; d_gene: .; CDR3nt: TGTGCCAGCAGCGTAGACTATGGAGATACGCAGTATTTT; CDR3aa: CASSVDYGDTQYF
v_gene: TRBV27; j_gene: TRBJ1-5; abundance: few; d_gene: .; CDR3nt: TGTGCCAGCAGTTTATTACGAGGCAATCAGCCCCAGCATTTT; CDR3aa: CASSLLRGNQPQHF
v_gene: TRBV19; j_gene: TRBJ1-6; abundance: .; d_gene: .; CDR3nt: TGTGCCAGTAGCCCGGACGTAGCGGGCTCACCCCTCCACTTT; CDR3aa: CASSPDVAGSPLHF
v_gene: TRBV30; j_gene: TRBJ1-2; abundance: .; d_gene: .; CDR3nt: TGTGCCTGGACGGTAGGGGCGTCCTATGGCTACACCTTC; CDR3aa: CAWTVGASYGYTF
v_gene: TRBV23-1; j_gene: TRBJ1-2; abundance: few; d_gene: .; CDR3nt: TGCGCCAGCAGTCAATTGACACGGCGCTACACCTTC; CDR3aa: CASSQLTRRYTF
v_gene: TRBV4-3; j_gene: TRBJ1-2; abundance: few; d_gene: .; CDR3nt: TGCGCCAGCAGCCCCACCACCCAGCGAGACTATGGCTACACCTTC; CDR3aa: CASSPTTQRDYGYTF
v_gene: TRBV7-9; j_gene: TRBJ1-2; abundance: few; d_gene: .; CDR3nt: TGTGCCAGCAGCTCTGCGGGGGGCCGAAGTGGCTACACCTTC; CDR3aa: CASSSAGGRSGYTF
v_gene: TRBV15; j_gene: TRBJ2-1; abundance: .; d_gene: .; CDR3nt: TGTGCCACCAGCAGAGTCTCCAGCGGTTACAATGAGCAGTTCTTC; CDR3aa: CATSRVSSGYNEQFF
v_gene: TRBV6-5; j_gene: TRBJ1-6; abundance: .; d_gene: .; CDR3nt: TGTGCCAGTATGGGGGGTGGAAGGAATTCACCCCTCCACTTT; CDR3aa: CASMGGGRNSPLHF
v_gene: TRBV9; j_gene: TRBJ2-5; abundance: few; d_gene: .; CDR3nt: TGTGCCAGCAGCGTAGACTACGGGGAGACCCAGTACTTC; CDR3aa: CASSVDYGETQYF
v_gene: TRBV18; j_gene: TRBJ2-1; abundance: .; d_gene: TRBD2; CDR3nt: TGTGCCAGCTCACCGTCTAGCGGGGTTAATGGTGAGCAGTTCTTC; CDR3aa: CASSPSSGVNGEQFF
v_gene: TRBV7-3; j_gene: TRBJ2-1; abundance: .; d_gene: TRBD2; CDR3nt: TGTGCCAGCAGCTTAAGTGGGGGGGGATACAATGAGCAGTTCTTC; CDR3aa: CASSLSGGGYNEQFF
v_gene: TRBV5-1; j_gene: TRBJ1-1; abundance: few; d_gene: TRBD1; CDR3nt: TGCGCCAGCAGCTCGGACAGGGAAGCTTTCTTT; CDR3aa: CASSSDREAFF
v_gene: TRBV4-2; j_gene: TRBJ2-5; abundance: .; d_gene: TRBD2; CDR3nt: TGTGCCAGCCGGACTAGCGCAGGTGGCGCTAGGAGAGAGACCCAGTACTTC; CDR3aa: CASRTSAGGARRETQYF